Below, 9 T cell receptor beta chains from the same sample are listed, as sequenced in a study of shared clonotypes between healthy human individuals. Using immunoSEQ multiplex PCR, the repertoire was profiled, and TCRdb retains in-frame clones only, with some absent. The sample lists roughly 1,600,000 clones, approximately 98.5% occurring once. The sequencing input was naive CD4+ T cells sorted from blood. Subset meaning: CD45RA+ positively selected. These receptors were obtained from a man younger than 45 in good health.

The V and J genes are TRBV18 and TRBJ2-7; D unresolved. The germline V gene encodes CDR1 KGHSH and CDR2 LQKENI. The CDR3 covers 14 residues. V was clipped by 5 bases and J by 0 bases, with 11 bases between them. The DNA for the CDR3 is TGTGCCAGCTCAGCCCCTAAGTCCTCCTACGAGCAGTACTTC. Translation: CASSAPKSSYEQYF.

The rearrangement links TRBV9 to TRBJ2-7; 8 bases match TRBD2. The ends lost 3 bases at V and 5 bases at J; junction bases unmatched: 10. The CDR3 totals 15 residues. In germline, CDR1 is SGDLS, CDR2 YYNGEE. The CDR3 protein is CASSADTGLVDEQYF. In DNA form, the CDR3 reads TGTGCCAGCAGCGCTGATACGGGACTAGTTGACGAGCAGTACTTC. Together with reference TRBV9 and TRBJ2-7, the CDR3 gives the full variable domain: DSGVTQTPKHLITATGQRVTLRCSPRSGDLSVYWYQQSLDQGLQFLIQYYNGEERAKGNILERFSAQQFPDLHSELNLSSLELGDSALYFCASSADTGLVDEQYFGPGTRLTVT.

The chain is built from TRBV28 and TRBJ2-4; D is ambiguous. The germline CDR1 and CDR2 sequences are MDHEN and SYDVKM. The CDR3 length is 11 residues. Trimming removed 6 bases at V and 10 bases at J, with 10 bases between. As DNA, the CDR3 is TGTGCCAGCAGGAAGAACCAAATTCAGTACTTC. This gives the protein CASRKNQIQYF.

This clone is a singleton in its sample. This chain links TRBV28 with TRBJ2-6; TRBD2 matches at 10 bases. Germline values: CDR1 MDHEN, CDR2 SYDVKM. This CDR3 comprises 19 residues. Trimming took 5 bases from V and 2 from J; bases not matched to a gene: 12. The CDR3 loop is CASSRPLAGVVPGANVLTF. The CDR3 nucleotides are TGTGCCAGCAGTCGCCCCCTAGCGGGAGTAGTTCCTGGGGCCAACGTCCTGACTTTC.

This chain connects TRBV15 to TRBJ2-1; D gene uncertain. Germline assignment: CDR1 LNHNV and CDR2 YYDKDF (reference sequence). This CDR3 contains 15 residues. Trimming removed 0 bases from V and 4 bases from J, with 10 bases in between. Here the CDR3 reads CATSRETSVYNEQFF. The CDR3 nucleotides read TGTGCCACCAGCAGAGAGACTTCGGTATACAATGAGCAGTTCTTC. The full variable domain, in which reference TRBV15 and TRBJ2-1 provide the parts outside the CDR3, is DAMVIQNPRYQVTQFGKPVTLSCSQTLNHNVMYWYQQKSSQAPKLLFHYYDKDFNNEADTPDNFQSRRPNTSFCFLDIRSPGLGDTAMYLCATSRETSVYNEQFFGPGTRLTVL.

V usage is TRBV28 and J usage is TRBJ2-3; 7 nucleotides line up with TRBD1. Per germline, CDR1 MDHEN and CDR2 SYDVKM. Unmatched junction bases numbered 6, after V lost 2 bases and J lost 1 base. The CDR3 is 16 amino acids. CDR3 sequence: CASSLHTGTGTDTQYF. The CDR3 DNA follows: TGTGCCAGCAGTTTACATACAGGGACAGGCACAGATACGCAGTATTTT. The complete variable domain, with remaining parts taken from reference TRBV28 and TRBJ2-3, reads DVKVTQSSRYLVKRTGEKVFLECVQDMDHENMFWYRQDPGLGLRLIYFSYDVKMKEKGDIPEGYSVSREKKERFSLILESASTNQTSMYLCASSLHTGTGTDTQYFGPGTRLTVL.

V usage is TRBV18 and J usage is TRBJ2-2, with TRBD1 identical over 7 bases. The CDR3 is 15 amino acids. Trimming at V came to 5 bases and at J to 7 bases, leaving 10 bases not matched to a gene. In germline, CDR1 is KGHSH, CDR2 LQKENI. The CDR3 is CASSIGQDGFGELFF. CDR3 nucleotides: TGTGCCAGCTCAATTGGACAGGACGGTTTCGGGGAGCTGTTTTTT.

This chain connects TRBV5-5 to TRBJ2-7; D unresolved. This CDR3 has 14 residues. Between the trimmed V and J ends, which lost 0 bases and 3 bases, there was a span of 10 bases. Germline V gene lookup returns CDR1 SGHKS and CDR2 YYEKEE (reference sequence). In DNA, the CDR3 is TGTGCCAGCAGCTTGGGGACGCGTAACTACGAGCAGTACTTC. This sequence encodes CASSLGTRNYEQYF.

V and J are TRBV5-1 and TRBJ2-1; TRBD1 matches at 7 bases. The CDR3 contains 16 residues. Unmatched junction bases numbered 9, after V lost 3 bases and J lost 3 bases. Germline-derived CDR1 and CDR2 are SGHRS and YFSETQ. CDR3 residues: CASSSQGLEVYNEQFF. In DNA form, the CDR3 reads TGCGCCAGCAGCTCACAGGGGCTGGAGGTCTACAATGAGCAGTTCTTC.